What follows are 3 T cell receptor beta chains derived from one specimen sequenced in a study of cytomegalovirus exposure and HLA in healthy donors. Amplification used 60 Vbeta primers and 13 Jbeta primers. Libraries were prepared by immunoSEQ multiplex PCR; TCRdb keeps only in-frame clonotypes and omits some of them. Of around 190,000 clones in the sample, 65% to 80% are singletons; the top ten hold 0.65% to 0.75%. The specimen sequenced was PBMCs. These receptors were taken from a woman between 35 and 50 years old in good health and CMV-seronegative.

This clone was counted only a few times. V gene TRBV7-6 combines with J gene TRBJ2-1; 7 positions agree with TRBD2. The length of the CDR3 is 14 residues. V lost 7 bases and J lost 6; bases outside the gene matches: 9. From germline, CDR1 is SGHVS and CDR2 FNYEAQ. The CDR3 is CASTIGLVGNEQFF. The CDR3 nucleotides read TGTGCCAGCACCATCGGACTAGTCGGCAATGAGCAGTTCTTC.

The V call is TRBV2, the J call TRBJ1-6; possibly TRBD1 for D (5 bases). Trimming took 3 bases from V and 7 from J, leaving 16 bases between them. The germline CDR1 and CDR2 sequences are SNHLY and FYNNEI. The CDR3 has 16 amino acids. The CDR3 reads CASSESQGPGNSPLHF. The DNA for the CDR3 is TGTGCCAGCAGTGAGTCTCAGGGTCCAGGGAATTCACCCCTCCACTTT.

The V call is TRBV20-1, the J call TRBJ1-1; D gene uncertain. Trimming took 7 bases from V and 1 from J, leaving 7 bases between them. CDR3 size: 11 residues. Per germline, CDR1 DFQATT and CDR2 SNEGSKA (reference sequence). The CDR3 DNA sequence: TGCAGTGGAGGATCGAACACTGAAGCTTTCTTT. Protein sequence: CSGGSNTEAFF.